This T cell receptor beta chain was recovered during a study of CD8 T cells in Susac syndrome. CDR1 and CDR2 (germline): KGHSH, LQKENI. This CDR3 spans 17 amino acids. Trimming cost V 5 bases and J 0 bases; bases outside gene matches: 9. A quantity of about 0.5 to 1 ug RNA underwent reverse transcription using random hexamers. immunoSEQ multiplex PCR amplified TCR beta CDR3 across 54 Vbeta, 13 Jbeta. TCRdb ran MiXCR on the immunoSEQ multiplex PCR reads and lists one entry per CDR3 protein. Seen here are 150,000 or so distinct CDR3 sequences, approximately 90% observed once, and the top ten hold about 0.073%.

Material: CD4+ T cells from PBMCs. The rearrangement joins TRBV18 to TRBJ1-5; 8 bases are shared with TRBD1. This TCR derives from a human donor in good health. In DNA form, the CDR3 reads TGTGCCAGCTCAGAGGCCTCAGGGGGCTATAGCAATCAGCCCCAGCATTTT. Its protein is CASSEASGGYSNQPQHF.